The source of this T cell receptor beta chain is a study of neoadjuvant anti-PD-1 for oral cavity cancer. Study in general: Patients without progression got a fourth dose around day 43. The study's findings and limits: Each response group had just a few patients in TCR analyses.

Sequenced by immunoSEQ multiplex PCR; TCRdb stores in-frame clones only, minus some. This sample has approximately 83,000 clones, with about 80% found just once. About this clone: The antigen remains undetermined.

Per germline, CDR1 SGHDT and CDR2 YYEEEE. Trimming took 0 bases from V and 4 from J, leaving 11 bases between them. This CDR3 contains 15 residues. The genes are TRBV5-6 and TRBJ2-1; D might be TRBD2 (5 bases). The material was PBMCs, obtained before nivolumab (anti-PD-1) treatment. This clonotype originated in a person between 40 and 85 years old with oral cavity squamous cell carcinoma. CDR3: CASSLGASRYNEQFF. Here the CDR3 DNA reads TGTGCCAGCAGCTTGGGGGCTAGCAGATACAATGAGCAGTTCTTC.